This T cell receptor (beta chain) was sequenced during a study of human T cells and chemical hapten exposure. For the study at large: Diphenylcyclopropenone doses were given weekly to the scalps of patients across the approximately 24-week study. Per-sample variation in TCR yield stemmed mainly from small pooled library volume differences. The study's findings and limits: Counts of TCRs above 1 in 1000 frequency stayed unchanged with DPC sensitization.

There are a few counts of this clonotype. Its antigen remains unidentified. Time point described: patch test 1, 2 weeks after DPC sensitization. Treatment reported: therapeutic diphenylcyclopropenone sensitization with weekly scalp DPC. CDR1 and CDR2 (germline): SGHVS, FQNEAQ. V gave up 1 base and J gave up 8 bases; unmatched junction bases: 5. This CDR3 spans 14 amino acids. Single cDNA molecules in the library carried unique molecular identifiers attached during preparation. MiXCR was run by TCRdb on the RACE reads, yielding one entry per CDR3 protein. The repertoire includes under 120,000 distinct CDR3 sequences, 8% to 13% of them detected once, and roughly 3.2% sits in the top ten.

The source of this sequence is a woman between 35 and 50 years old with alopecia areata. Some clones in this sample may be carry-over from other donors' samples. The V gene is TRBV7-8, the J gene TRBJ2-1; 7 bases align to TRBD2. The sequencing here drew on whole blood, taken in connection with sensitization to the hapten diphenylcyclopropenone (DPC). The CDR3 nucleotides read TGTGCCAGCAGCTTAGTAAGGACTAGATATGAGCAGTTCTTC. As protein: CASSLVRTRYEQFF.